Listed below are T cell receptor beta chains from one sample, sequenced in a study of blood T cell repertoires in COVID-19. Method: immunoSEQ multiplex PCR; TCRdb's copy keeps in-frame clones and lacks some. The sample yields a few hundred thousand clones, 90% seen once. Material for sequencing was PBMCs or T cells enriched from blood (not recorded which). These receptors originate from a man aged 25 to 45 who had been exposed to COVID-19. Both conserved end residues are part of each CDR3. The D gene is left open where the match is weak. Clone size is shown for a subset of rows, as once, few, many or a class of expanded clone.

CDR3nt: TGTGCCAGCAGCTTACGGGGGGCGGGTAGCACAGATACGCAGTATTTT
CDR3aa: CASSLRGAGSTDTQYF
abundance: NA
d_gene: NA
v_gene: TRBV11-2
j_gene: TRBJ2-3

CDR3nt: TGTGCCAGCAGTTACTCCGTGGGACTTTCCCATGAGCAGTTCTTC
CDR3aa: CASSYSVGLSHEQFF
abundance: once
d_gene: NA
v_gene: TRBV6-5
j_gene: TRBJ2-1

CDR3nt: TGTGCCAGCAGCTCTCAGGGGGGTGAGCAGTTCTTC
CDR3aa: CASSSQGGEQFF
abundance: NA
d_gene: NA
v_gene: TRBV13
j_gene: TRBJ2-1

CDR3nt: TGTGCCAGCAGCCGACCAGCCGACAGGAACCGACGCGACTCAATAACTTACGAGCAGTACTTC
CDR3aa: CASSRPADRNRRDSITYEQYF
abundance: NA
d_gene: NA
v_gene: TRBV7-7
j_gene: TRBJ2-7

CDR3nt: TGTGCCAGCAGTGAAGCCCAGCTAGTCGGTGGAGAGACCCAGTACTTC
CDR3aa: CASSEAQLVGGETQYF
abundance: NA
d_gene: NA
v_gene: TRBV6-1
j_gene: TRBJ2-5

CDR3nt: TGTGCCAGCACCCATGGGGGCCGCAATGAGCAGTTCTTC
CDR3aa: CASTHGGRNEQFF
abundance: NA
d_gene: NA
v_gene: TRBV7-2
j_gene: TRBJ2-1

CDR3nt: TGCGCCAGCAGCCGCCATACATACAATGAGCAGTTCTTC
CDR3aa: CASSRHTYNEQFF
abundance: NA
d_gene: NA
v_gene: TRBV4-1
j_gene: TRBJ2-1

CDR3nt: TGTGCCAGTAGTATTATGGGGGGGCTAACCTACGAGCAGTACTTC
CDR3aa: CASSIMGGLTYEQYF
abundance: NA
d_gene: NA
v_gene: TRBV19
j_gene: TRBJ2-7

CDR3nt: TGTGCCAGCCGCCGGTTGCGGGGGGTGAACACTGAAGCTTTCTTT
CDR3aa: CASRRLRGVNTEAFF
abundance: NA
d_gene: NA
v_gene: TRBV27
j_gene: TRBJ1-1

CDR3nt: TGTGCCATCAGCCTCCGGGACTACCAAGGCACGGATACGCAGTATTTT
CDR3aa: CAISLRDYQGTDTQYF
abundance: NA
d_gene: TRBD2
v_gene: TRBV10-3
j_gene: TRBJ2-3

CDR3nt: TGTGCCAGCGGGCGGACAGCACTTGAAGCTTTCTTT
CDR3aa: CASGRTALEAFF
abundance: NA
d_gene: NA
v_gene: TRBV12-3/TRBV12-4
j_gene: TRBJ1-1

CDR3nt: TGTGCCAGCAGCCCGAGGACAGGACCCTACGAGCAGTACTTC
CDR3aa: CASSPRTGPYEQYF
abundance: NA
d_gene: TRBD1
v_gene: TRBV9
j_gene: TRBJ2-7

CDR3nt: TGTGCCACCATATTCATCCGGGACAGGGGGCAGTACGGAGAGACCCAGTACTTC
CDR3aa: CATIFIRDRGQYGETQYF
abundance: NA
d_gene: NA
v_gene: TRBV21-1
j_gene: TRBJ2-5

CDR3nt: TGTGCCAGCAGTAACACAGGGGGTCCTTTGCATTTT
CDR3aa: CASSNTGGPLHF
abundance: NA
d_gene: TRBD1
v_gene: TRBV12-3/TRBV12-4
j_gene: TRBJ1-5

CDR3nt: TGTGCCAGCAGCCAAGAATATTACAGGGACTATGGCTACACCTTC
CDR3aa: CASSQEYYRDYGYTF
abundance: NA
d_gene: NA
v_gene: TRBV3-1/TRBV3-2
j_gene: TRBJ1-2

CDR3nt: TGTGCCAGCAGCTCTCTGACTAGCGGGGAGGGAGATACGCAGTATTTT
CDR3aa: CASSSLTSGEGDTQYF
abundance: NA
d_gene: TRBD2
v_gene: TRBV5-4
j_gene: TRBJ2-3

CDR3nt: TGTGCCATCAGCAAGGACAGCTATGGCTACACCTTC
CDR3aa: CAISKDSYGYTF
abundance: NA
d_gene: NA
v_gene: TRBV10-3
j_gene: TRBJ1-2

CDR3nt: TGTGCCAGCAGCTCCTTGGGCGGGGGCACAGATACGCAGTATTTT
CDR3aa: CASSSLGGGTDTQYF
abundance: NA
d_gene: NA
v_gene: TRBV7-9
j_gene: TRBJ2-3

CDR3nt: TGCGCCAGCAGCCAACTACAGGGGAATAATTCACCCCTCCACTTT
CDR3aa: CASSQLQGNNSPLHF
abundance: NA
d_gene: TRBD1
v_gene: TRBV4-3
j_gene: TRBJ1-6

CDR3nt: TGTGCCAGTAGTATACGGTACTCTGGAAACACCATATATTTT
CDR3aa: CASSIRYSGNTIYF
abundance: NA
d_gene: NA
v_gene: TRBV19
j_gene: TRBJ1-3

CDR3nt: TGTGCCAGCAGCGTTCAGTCTGGGACTCAACTGTTTTTT
CDR3aa: CASSVQSGTQLFF
abundance: NA
d_gene: NA
v_gene: TRBV5-4
j_gene: TRBJ1-4

CDR3nt: TGCGCCAGCAGCCCACGGAGAGGGGGCTACAATGAGCAGTTCTTC
CDR3aa: CASSPRRGGYNEQFF
abundance: few
d_gene: NA
v_gene: TRBV5-1
j_gene: TRBJ2-1

CDR3nt: TGTGCCAGCGGGAGACAGGAGAACACTGAAGCTTTCTTT
CDR3aa: CASGRQENTEAFF
abundance: NA
d_gene: NA
v_gene: TRBV6-5
j_gene: TRBJ1-1

CDR3nt: TGTGCCAGCAGCCCCAGGGATCTGAACTATGGCTACACCTTC
CDR3aa: CASSPRDLNYGYTF
abundance: once
d_gene: NA
v_gene: TRBV6-5
j_gene: TRBJ1-2

CDR3nt: TGTGCCAGCAGTGAGGGACTAGATGTGACCCAGTACTTC
CDR3aa: CASSEGLDVTQYF
abundance: NA
d_gene: TRBD2
v_gene: TRBV5-6
j_gene: TRBJ2-5

CDR3nt: TGTGCCAGCCGGGAGGGGGCAGGACATTCACCCCTCCACTTT
CDR3aa: CASREGAGHSPLHF
abundance: few
d_gene: TRBD1
v_gene: TRBV2
j_gene: TRBJ1-6

CDR3nt: TGTGCCAGCTCACCTAACCGCGGGGTTGAGCAGCCCCAGCATTTT
CDR3aa: CASSPNRGVEQPQHF
abundance: NA
d_gene: NA
v_gene: TRBV18
j_gene: TRBJ1-5

CDR3nt: TGTGCCAGCAGCCAAGAGGGTAGCGGGGGAGATACGCAGTATTTT
CDR3aa: CASSQEGSGGDTQYF
abundance: NA
d_gene: TRBD2
v_gene: TRBV9
j_gene: TRBJ2-3

CDR3nt: TGTGCCAGACTGGGGGAGGATACTGAAGCTTTCTTT
CDR3aa: CARLGEDTEAFF
abundance: NA
d_gene: NA
v_gene: TRBV6-4
j_gene: TRBJ1-1

CDR3nt: TGTGCCTGGAGTGTAGGGACAGCACAAGAGACCCAGTACTTC
CDR3aa: CAWSVGTAQETQYF
abundance: NA
d_gene: TRBD1
v_gene: TRBV30
j_gene: TRBJ2-5

CDR3nt: TGCGCCAGCAGCTTGGAACTCCACAATGAGCAGTTCTTC
CDR3aa: CASSLELHNEQFF
abundance: NA
d_gene: NA
v_gene: TRBV5-1
j_gene: TRBJ2-1

CDR3nt: TGTGCCAGCAGTTCGCTAGGACAGGGGCGCGAAAAACTGTTTTTT
CDR3aa: CASSSLGQGREKLFF
abundance: NA
d_gene: TRBD1
v_gene: TRBV27
j_gene: TRBJ1-4

CDR3nt: TGTGCCAGCAGTTTCTCAGGGGGCGCAAACGAGCAGTACTTC
CDR3aa: CASSFSGGANEQYF
abundance: NA
d_gene: TRBD1
v_gene: TRBV27
j_gene: TRBJ2-7

CDR3nt: TGCGCCAGCAGCTTGGGCAACAGGGGGCATGTTCGAGAAAAACTGTTTTTT
CDR3aa: CASSLGNRGHVREKLFF
abundance: NA
d_gene: TRBD1
v_gene: TRBV5-1
j_gene: TRBJ1-4